This section outlines one TCR beta chain sequence together with its context. Its antigen is unknown. The sample originates from a study of cytomegalovirus exposure and HLA in healthy donors. Separation from the roughly 700-subject first cohort characterized the approximately 120-subject validation cohort, to which the donors belonged. Some clones are missing from TCRdb's copy, which holds only in-frame ones; the method was immunoSEQ multiplex PCR. This table has more than 95,000 clones, roughly 86% appearing once. Whole-study findings and limits: The study labeled fewer than 200 TCR beta chains cytomegalovirus-associated.

The CDR3 runs 16 residues. V lost 3 bases, J lost 7 bases, and 9 bases stayed unmatched. Germline V gene sequence: CDR1 KGHSH, CDR2 LQKENI. Sequencing was carried out using PBMCs. The clonotype comes from a man between 18 and 29 years old in good health and CMV-seronegative. This chain connects TRBV18 to TRBJ1-6, with 7 bases aligning to TRBD1. The CDR3 nucleotides read TGTGCCAGCTCACCCCTTCAAGGGGGCCGGAATTCACCCCTCCACTTT. Protein product: CASSPLQGGRNSPLHF.